These 11 T cell receptor beta chains originate from one sample sequenced in a study of CD8 T cells in ankylosing spondylitis (dated by TCRdb to 2015 to 2018). Library method: 5' RACE. TCRdb shows the sequencer as Illumina HiSeq 2500. Clones were called with MiXCR by TCRdb after fastp trimmed the public reads at Q25, and only in-frame beta chains were retained. A single entry per CDR3 protein holds the most common genes and DNA from its merged rows. Present in this sample are 300,000 to 400,000 distinct CDR3 sequences, approximately 20% of which were seen just once. The ten largest make up less than 20% of the sample. No antigen has been assigned to these receptors. The full study reports these points: Blood from ankylosing spondylitis patients appeared to be characterized by a TCR beta motif made up of under ten highly homologous amino acid variants.

Sequencing was done on a sample of blood, either unsorted or a sorted T cell fraction (not recorded which). The source is a male donor with ankylosing spondylitis.

This clonotype was seen a few times. The chain employs TRBV7-9 and TRBJ2-5, with 9 bases fitting TRBD2. The CDR3 contains 16 residues. Germline CDR1 is SEHNR and CDR2 is FQNEAQ (reference sequence). J gave up 4 bases and V 11 bases, and 17 bases lay outside the gene matches. The CDR3 nucleotides are TGTGCCGGAATTACTTCCTCAGCGGGAGGTGGAGAGACCCAGTACTTC. It specifies CAGITSSAGGGETQYF. Based on the CDR3 plus reference TRBV7-9 and TRBJ2-5, the full variable domain is DTGVSQNPRHKITKRGQNVTFRCDPISEHNRLYWYRQTLGQGPEFLTYFQNEAQLEKSRLLSDRFSAERPKGSFSTLEIQRTEQGDSAMYLCAGITSSAGGGETQYFGPGTRLLVL.

This clonotype was seen a handful of times. The chain recombines TRBV6-2 or TRBV6-3 with TRBJ2-4, with 7 bases aligning to TRBD2. The germline CDR1 and CDR2 sequences are MNHEY and SVGEGT. V shed 4 bases and J 3 bases; nucleotides not matched to a gene: 6. The CDR3 is 15 amino acids. As DNA, the CDR3 is TGTGCCAGCAGTTTAGCGGGTATGGACAAAAACATTCAGTACTTC. Protein: CASSLAGMDKNIQYF.

This clonotype was counted only a few times. The CDR3 DNA sequence: TGTGCCAGCAGATCCCTAGCGGGAGAGGGCTGGGCAAATGAGCAGTTCTTC. This gives the protein CASRSLAGEGWANEQFF. This chain connects TRBV4-2 to TRBJ2-1; 10 nucleotides match TRBD2. The trim removed 6 bases at V and 7 bases at J, leaving 15 bases unmatched. CDR1 is LGHNA, CDR2 YNFKEQ, per germline. The CDR3 loop spans 17 amino acids.

The chain joins TRBV5-1 to TRBJ2-2, with D possibly TRBD2 on 5 matching bases. Germline V gene lookup returns CDR1 SGHRS and CDR2 YFSETQ. Trimming removed 2 bases at V and 10 bases at J, with 9 bases between. The CDR3 consists of 12 residues. CDR3 sequence: CASSFRGEELFF. The CDR3 region has the DNA TGCGCCAGCAGCTTTCGGGGAGAGGAGCTGTTTTTT. The full variable domain, with the rest looked up from reference TRBV5-1 and TRBJ2-2, is KAGVTQTPRYLIKTRGQQVTLSCSPISGHRSVSWYQQTPGQGLQFLFEYFSETQRNKGNFPGRFSGRQFSNSRSEMNVSTLELGDSALYLCASSFRGEELFFGEGSRLTVL.

This chain connects TRBV20-1 to TRBJ2-1, with D unclear. The CDR3 runs 11 residues. Germline V lookup: CDR1 DFQATT, CDR2 SNEGSKA (reference sequence). V was pared by 5 bases and J by 8 bases, with 10 bases between. DNA for the CDR3: TGCAGTGCTCCAAGGGCGGATGAGCAGTTCTTC. It specifies CSAPRADEQFF.

This chain joins TRBV7-2 and TRBJ2-1; TRBD1 is a possible D gene (5 bases). This CDR3 contains 13 residues. V was pared by 5 bases and J by 5 bases, with 10 bases between. Germline assignment: CDR1 SGHTA and CDR2 FQGNSA. In DNA, the CDR3 is TGTGCCAGCAGCCCGAGGACAAACAATGAGCAGTTCTTC. Its protein product is CASSPRTNNEQFF.

This chain joins TRBV20-1 and TRBJ1-2; D uncertain. Trimming removed 0 bases from V and 2 bases from J, with 7 bases in between. Germline values: CDR1 DFQATT, CDR2 SNEGSKA (reference sequence). This CDR3 is built from 13 residues. CDR3 nucleotides: TGCAGTGCTAGAGACACTAAAAACTATGGCTACACCTTC. It codes for CSARDTKNYGYTF.

This clonotype was found a few times. This rearrangement joins TRBV7-8 to TRBJ2-1; 10 nucleotides align to TRBD1. Germline V gene lookup returns CDR1 SGHVS and CDR2 FQNEAQ. With V trimmed by 6 bases and J by 7 bases, 9 bases remained unmatched. The CDR3 contains 15 residues. CDR3 in DNA: TGTGCCAGCAGGTTACCGGGACAGGGGACGAATGAGCAGTTCTTC. This encodes CASRLPGQGTNEQFF.

This clonotype was found a few times. The V and J genes are TRBV7-2 and TRBJ2-3; possibly TRBD1 for D (7 bases). The V and J ends lost 4 bases and 4 bases respectively, with 9 bases between them. This CDR3 region has 13 residues. Germline CDR1 and CDR2: SGHTA and FQGNSA. The chain's CDR3 is CASSSRGADTQYF. The CDR3, as DNA: TGTGCCAGCAGCTCCAGGGGGGCAGATACGCAGTATTTT.

The J gene is TRBJ2-5, the V gene TRBV5-5; 8 bases align to TRBD1. The length of the CDR3 is 14 residues. Germline V CDR1 and CDR2: SGHKS, YYEKEE (reference sequence). V lost 4 bases, J lost 5 bases, and 7 bases stayed unmatched. The CDR3 sequence is CASSARTGWETQYF. CDR3 bases: TGTGCCAGCAGCGCCCGGACAGGGTGGGAGACCCAGTACTTC.

The table lists this clonotype with a few counts. The rearrangement uses TRBV29-1 and TRBJ2-3, with D tentatively TRBD2 (7 bases). This CDR3 spans 13 amino acids. Trimming took off 3 bases at V and 4 bases at J, with 11 bases between the two ends. CDR1 is SQVTM and CDR2 is ANQGSEA in the germline V gene. The CDR3 sequence is CSVEAGAPDTQYF. The CDR3 bases are TGCAGCGTTGAGGCGGGGGCCCCAGATACGCAGTATTTT.